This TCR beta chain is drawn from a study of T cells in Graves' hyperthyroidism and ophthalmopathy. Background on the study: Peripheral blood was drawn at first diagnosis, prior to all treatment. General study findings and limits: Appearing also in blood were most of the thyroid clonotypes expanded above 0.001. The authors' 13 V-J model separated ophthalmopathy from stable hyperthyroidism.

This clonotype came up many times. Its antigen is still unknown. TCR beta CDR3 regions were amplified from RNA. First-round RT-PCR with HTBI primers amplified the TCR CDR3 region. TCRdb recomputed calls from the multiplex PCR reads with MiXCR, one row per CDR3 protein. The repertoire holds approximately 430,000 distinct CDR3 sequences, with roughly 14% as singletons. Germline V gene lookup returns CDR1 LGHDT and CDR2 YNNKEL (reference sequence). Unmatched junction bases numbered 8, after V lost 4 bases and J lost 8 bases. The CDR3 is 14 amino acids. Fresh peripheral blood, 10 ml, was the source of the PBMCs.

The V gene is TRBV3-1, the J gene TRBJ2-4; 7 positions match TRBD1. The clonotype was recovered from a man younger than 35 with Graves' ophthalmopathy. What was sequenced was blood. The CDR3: CASSPIDRADIQYF. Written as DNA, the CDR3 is TGTGCCAGCAGCCCCATAGACAGGGCAGACATTCAGTACTTC.